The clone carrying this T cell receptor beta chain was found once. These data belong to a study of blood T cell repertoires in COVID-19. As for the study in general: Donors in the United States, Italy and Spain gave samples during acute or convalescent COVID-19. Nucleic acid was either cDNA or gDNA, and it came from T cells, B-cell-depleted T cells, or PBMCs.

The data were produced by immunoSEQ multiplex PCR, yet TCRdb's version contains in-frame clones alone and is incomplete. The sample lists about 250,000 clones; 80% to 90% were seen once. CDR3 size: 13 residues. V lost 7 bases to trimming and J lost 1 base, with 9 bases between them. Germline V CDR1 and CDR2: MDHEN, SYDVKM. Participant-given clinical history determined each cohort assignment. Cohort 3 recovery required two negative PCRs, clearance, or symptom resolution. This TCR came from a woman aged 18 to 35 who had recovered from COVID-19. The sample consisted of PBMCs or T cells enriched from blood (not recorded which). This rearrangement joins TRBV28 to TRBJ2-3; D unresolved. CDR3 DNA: TGTGCCAGCACGGTTTATGGCACAGATACGCAGTATTTT. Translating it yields CASTVYGTDTQYF.